Described below is a single T cell receptor (beta chain) sequence and its context. The sample is drawn from a study of cytomegalovirus exposure and HLA in healthy donors. CDR3 length: 15 residues. Losses at the gene ends were 7 bases for V and 4 bases for J; bases not matched to a gene: 11. Looked up from germline, CDR1 is SGHAT and CDR2 is FQNNGV. Vbeta (60) and Jbeta (13) primers were used in the PCR. The repertoire was sequenced with immunoSEQ multiplex PCR; TCRdb's copy has only in-frame clones and lacks some. The sample has some 130,000 clones; approximately 71% are singletons. This receptor was obtained from a man aged 25-45 years in good health and CMV-seronegative. Sequences were obtained from PBMCs. This chain joins TRBV11-2 and TRBJ2-5, with 8 bases that match TRBD2. The CDR3 region has the DNA TGTGCCAGCACCCCTAGCCTAGCGGGTGGAGAGACCCAGTACTTC. Its protein is CASTPSLAGGETQYF.